One sample yielded the 14 T cell receptor beta chains listed below, sequenced in a study of monozygotic twins with inflammatory bowel disease. Following a re-call of the 5' RACE reads, TCRdb has one entry per CDR3 protein and lacks DNA. Recorded for this sample: about 450,000 distinct CDR3 sequences. Source material: blood. Source of these receptors: a human donor with ulcerative colitis or Crohn's disease, or a healthy co-twin of an affected twin (not recorded which).

The chain has TRBV6-1 and TRBJ1-2; TCRdb lists TRBD1, though no DNA is available to test this call. CDR3 size: 14 residues. Germline lookup yields CDR1 MNHNS and CDR2 SASEGT. This CDR3 reads CASSPTVAVYGYTF.

The chain employs TRBV5-1 and TRBJ2-2. CDR3 size: 15 residues. Germline V gene sequence: CDR1 SGHRS, CDR2 YFSETQ. The CDR3 reads CASSWDRINTGELFF.

CDR3 loop: CASSSPGQEATQYF. The chain is built from TRBV5-1 and TRBJ2-5; the D call from TCRdb, TRBD1, cannot be confirmed without DNA. The CDR3 totals 14 residues. Germline V gene sequence: CDR1 SGHRS, CDR2 YFSETQ.

The chain joins TRBV20-1 to TRBJ1-2; TCRdb picks TRBD1, but there is no DNA to check that call. This CDR3 is built from 14 residues. CDR1 is DFQATT and CDR2 is SNEGSKA in the germline V gene (reference sequence). CDR3 residues: CSAPGQGATGGYTF.

The chain couples TRBV3-1 to TRBJ1-1; as DNA is missing, the TRBD1 call by TCRdb cannot be tested. Germline CDR1 reads LGHDT; CDR2 reads YNNKEL (reference sequence). The CDR3 length is 12 residues. CDR3 sequence: CASSRGVTEAFF.

This chain uses TRBV12-3 or TRBV12-4 with TRBJ2-2; TCRdb indicates TRBD1, and absent DNA this call remains unverified. CDR3 size: 14 residues. The CDR3 spells CASSLGQLTGELFF.

This rearrangement joins TRBV5-4 to TRBJ2-5; there is no DNA to check the TCRdb D call of TRBD2. The CDR3 length is 15 residues. The germline CDR1 and CDR2 sequences are SGHNT and YYREEE (reference sequence). This CDR3 reads CASSRLAGIQETQYF.

This chain uses TRBV4-3 with TRBJ1-1. Germline CDR1 and CDR2: LGHNA and YSLEER. This CDR3 region has 15 residues. The CDR3 loop reads CASSQGRALNTEAFF.

The rearrangement links TRBV5-1 to TRBJ1-5; TCRdb outputs TRBD1, but without DNA this stays unchecked. The CDR3 spans 15 residues. From germline, CDR1 is SGHRS and CDR2 YFSETQ. The CDR3: CASSFQGLSNHPQHF.

The rearrangement joins TRBV5-6 to TRBJ1-5; TCRdb calls TRBD1, which cannot be checked without DNA. The CDR3 loop spans 15 amino acids. The germline V gene encodes CDR1 SGHDT and CDR2 YYEEEE. CDR3 amino acids: CASSLMTGGDQPQHF.

The rearrangement uses TRBV6-1 and TRBJ2-5; TCRdb returns TRBD2, unconfirmable since there is no DNA. The CDR3 runs to 15 residues. From germline, CDR1 is MNHNS and CDR2 SASEGT. The CDR3 is CASSLRAGAKETQYF.

The J gene is TRBJ2-1, the V gene TRBV20-1; TCRdb selects TRBD2, and the lack of DNA leaves this call unchecked. CDR3 size: 15 residues. CDR1 and CDR2 (germline): DFQATT, SNEGSKA (reference sequence). The CDR3 sequence is CSARDSGGPDNEQFF.

The chain couples TRBV20-1 to TRBJ2-3; TCRdb reports TRBD2, a call that lacks DNA to check it against. The CDR3 is 15 residues long. Germline assignment: CDR1 DFQATT and CDR2 SNEGSKA (reference sequence). This chain's CDR3 is CSAPGGAGAGDTQYF.

The chain joins TRBV29-1 to TRBJ2-3; the D call of TRBD2 rests on TCRdb alone, since no DNA is present to check it. Germline CDR1 and CDR2: SQVTM and ANQGSEA. This CDR3 comprises 15 residues. CDR3: CSVESSGGSTDTQYF.